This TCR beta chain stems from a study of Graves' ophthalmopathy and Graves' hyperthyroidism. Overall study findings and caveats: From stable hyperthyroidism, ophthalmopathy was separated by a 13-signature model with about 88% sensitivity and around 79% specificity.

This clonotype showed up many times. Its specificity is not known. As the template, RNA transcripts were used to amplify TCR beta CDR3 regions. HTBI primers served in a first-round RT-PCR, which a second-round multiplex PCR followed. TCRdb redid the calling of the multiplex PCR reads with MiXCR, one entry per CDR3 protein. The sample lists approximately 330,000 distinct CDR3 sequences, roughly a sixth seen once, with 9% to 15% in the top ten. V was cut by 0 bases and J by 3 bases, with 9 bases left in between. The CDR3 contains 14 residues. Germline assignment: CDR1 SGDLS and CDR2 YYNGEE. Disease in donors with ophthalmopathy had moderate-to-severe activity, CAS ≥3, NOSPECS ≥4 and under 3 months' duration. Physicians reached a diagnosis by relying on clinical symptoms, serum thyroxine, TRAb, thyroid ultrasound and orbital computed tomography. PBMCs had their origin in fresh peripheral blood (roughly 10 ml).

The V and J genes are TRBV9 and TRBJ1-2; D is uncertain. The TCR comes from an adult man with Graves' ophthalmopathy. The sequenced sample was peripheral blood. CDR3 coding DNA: TGTGCCAGCAGCGTAGATTATTCGTACTATGGCTACACCTTC. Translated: CASSVDYSYYGYTF. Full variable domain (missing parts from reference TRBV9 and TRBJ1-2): DSGVTQTPKHLITATGQRVTLRCSPRSGDLSVYWYQQSLDQGLQFLIQYYNGEERAKGNILERFSAQQFPDLHSELNLSSLELGDSALYFCASSVDYSYYGYTFGSGTRLTVV.